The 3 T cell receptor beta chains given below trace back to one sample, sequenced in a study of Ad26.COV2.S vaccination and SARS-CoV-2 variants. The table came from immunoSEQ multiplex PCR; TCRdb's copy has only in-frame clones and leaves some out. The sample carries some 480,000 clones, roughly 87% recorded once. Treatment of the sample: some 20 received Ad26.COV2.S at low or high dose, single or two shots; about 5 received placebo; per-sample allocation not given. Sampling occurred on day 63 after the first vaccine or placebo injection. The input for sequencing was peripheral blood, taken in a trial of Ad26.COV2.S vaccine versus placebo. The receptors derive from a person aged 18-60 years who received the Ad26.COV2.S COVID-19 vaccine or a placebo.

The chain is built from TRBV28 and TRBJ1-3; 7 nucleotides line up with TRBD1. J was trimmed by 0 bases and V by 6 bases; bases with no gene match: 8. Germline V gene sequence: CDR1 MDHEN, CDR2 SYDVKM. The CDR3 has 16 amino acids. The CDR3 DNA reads TGTGCCAGCAGCGTCTTAGGGACAGTCTCTGGAAACACCATATATTTT. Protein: CASSVLGTVSGNTIYF.

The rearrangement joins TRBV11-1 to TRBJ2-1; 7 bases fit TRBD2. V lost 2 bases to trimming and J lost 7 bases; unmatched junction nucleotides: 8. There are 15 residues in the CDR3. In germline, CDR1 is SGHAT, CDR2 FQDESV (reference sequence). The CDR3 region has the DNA TGTGCCAGCAGCTTACAGCGGGGACTCCCTAATGAGCAGTTCTTC. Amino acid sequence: CASSLQRGLPNEQFF.

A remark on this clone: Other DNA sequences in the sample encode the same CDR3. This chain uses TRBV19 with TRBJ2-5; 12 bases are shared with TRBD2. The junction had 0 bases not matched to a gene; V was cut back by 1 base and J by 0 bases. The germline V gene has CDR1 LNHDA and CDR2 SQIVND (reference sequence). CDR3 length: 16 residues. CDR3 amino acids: CASSIGTSGNQETQYF. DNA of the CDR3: TGTGCCAGTAGTATAGGGACTAGCGGGAACCAAGAGACCCAGTACTTC.